This is a list of T cell receptor beta chains from one sample in a study of cytomegalovirus exposure and HLA in healthy donors. Libraries were prepared by immunoSEQ multiplex PCR; TCRdb keeps only in-frame clonotypes and omits some of them. The sample gives about 130,000 clones, around 90% of which show up once; less than 8% is in the top ten. The sequenced sample consisted of PBMCs. Receptors originate from a woman aged 25 to 39 in good health and CMV-seropositive. The CDR3 runs from the conserved cysteine through the conserved F or W. D genes are given only for firm matches.

v_gene	j_gene	d_gene	CDR3nt	CDR3aa
TRBV10-2	TRBJ2-5	TRBD2	TGCGCCAGCAGGGGCACGGATGGCGGGGGGGCCGAGACCCAGTACTTC	CASRGTDGGGAETQYF
TRBV6-5	TRBJ2-7	NA	TGTGCCAGCAGTTACAGGGGGGGCTACGAGCAGTACTTC	CASSYRGGYEQYF
TRBV27	TRBJ1-1	NA	TGTGCCAGCCGTTACGGGGGGGGACCTGAAGCTTTCTTT	CASRYGGGPEAFF
TRBV2	TRBJ2-5	NA	TGTGCCAGCACCACCGGGGGCCAAGAGACCCAGTACTTC	CASTTGGQETQYF
TRBV29-1	TRBJ2-3	NA	TGCAGCGCCCAAGGGACTTTGGGCACAGATACGCAGTATTTT	CSAQGTLGTDTQYF
TRBV10-3	TRBJ2-7	NA	TGTGCCATCAGTGAGGTCGCTAGCTTGAACTACGAGCAGTACTTC	CAISEVASLNYEQYF
TRBV28	TRBJ1-1	TRBD1	TGTGCCAGCAGTTTCGGACAGGTGAACACTGAAGCTTTCTTT	CASSFGQVNTEAFF
TRBV7-2	TRBJ2-3	TRBD2	TGTGCCAGCAGCTTATATCCTGGACTAGCGGGAGTTTTGGATACGCAGTATTTT	CASSLYPGLAGVLDTQYF
TRBV28	TRBJ2-5	TRBD2	TGTGCCAGCAGTTTATGGGGTCTAGCGGGGGAGACCCAGTACTTC	CASSLWGLAGETQYF
TRBV2	TRBJ2-4	NA	TGTGCCAGCAGGGAGGGAGACAAAAACATTCAGTACTTC	CASREGDKNIQYF
TRBV11-3	TRBJ2-1	NA	TGTGCCAGCAGCTTAGGAGGGACTCATGGCAATGAGCAGTTCTTC	CASSLGGTHGNEQFF
TRBV29-1	TRBJ2-1	TRBD2	TGCAGCGCCGAGGGACTAGCGGGGACCCAAGGGCAGTTCTTC	CSAEGLAGTQGQFF
TRBV6-1	TRBJ2-7	NA	TGTGCCAGCAGTACCCAGGGGGAGCAGTACTTC	CASSTQGEQYF
TRBV6-6	TRBJ2-7	NA	TGTGCCAGCAGTTCCGCGGGATACGAGCAGTACTTC	CASSSAGYEQYF
TRBV27	TRBJ1-1	NA	TGTGCCAGCAGTGAAGGGCGGGGGATAAGGACTGAAGCTTTCTTT	CASSEGRGIRTEAFF
TRBV19	TRBJ2-1	TRBD2	TGTGCCAGTAGTTCGGGACTAGCGGGGTATATCTACAATGAGCAGTTCTTC	CASSSGLAGYIYNEQFF
TRBV13	TRBJ1-4	NA	TGTGCCAGCAGCCCAAAGGACAGTAATGAAAAACTGTTTTTT	CASSPKDSNEKLFF
TRBV4-2	TRBJ2-1	NA	TGTGCCAGCAGCCGATTAAGCGTCTCCTACAATGAGCAGTTCTTC	CASSRLSVSYNEQFF
TRBV18	TRBJ2-7	NA	TGTGCCAGCTCACCCCGGGACAAACCCTACGAGCAGTACTTC	CASSPRDKPYEQYF
TRBV28	TRBJ2-6	TRBD2	TGTGCCAGCAGTTCCTTAGCGGGAGGGCCTGCTGGGGCCAACGTCCTGACTTTC	CASSSLAGGPAGANVLTF
TRBV5-6	TRBJ1-1	TRBD1	TGTGCCAGCAGCTCCCAGGGGGTTGGGAGCACTGAAGCTTTCTTT	CASSSQGVGSTEAFF
TRBV15	TRBJ2-5	TRBD2	TGTGCCACCAGCAGAGTGAGCGGGGGGTACCAAGAGACCCAGTACTTC	CATSRVSGGYQETQYF
TRBV11-2	TRBJ2-7	TRBD1	TGTGCCAGCAGCTTAGGGACAGGGGGCGACGAGCAGTACTTC	CASSLGTGGDEQYF